This T cell receptor (beta chain) was sequenced in a study of CD8 T cells in Susac syndrome. Overall study results and limits: Acknowledgment was made by the study that its TCR sequencing and HLA analysis involved a relatively small number of individuals.

Of note for this clonotype: As yet, its antigen is unknown.

Trimming took 6 bases from V and 0 from J, leaving 6 bases between them. This CDR3 has 12 residues. Germline assignment: CDR1 SQVTM and CDR2 ANQGSEA. Random hexamers were used to reverse transcribe 0.5 to 1 ug of RNA. TCRdb fed the immunoSEQ multiplex PCR reads into MiXCR, producing one record per CDR3 protein. The data show more than 200,000 distinct CDR3 sequences, over 85% seen once. The J gene is TRBJ1-3, the V gene TRBV29-1; D unresolved. The receptor comes from a human donor with multiple sclerosis. The material sequenced was CD4+ T cells from PBMCs. The DNA of the CDR3 is TGCAGCGTAGGCCACTCTGGAAACACCATATATTTT. Residues: CSVGHSGNTIYF. The entire variable domain, with the rest obtained from reference TRBV29-1 and TRBJ1-3, is as follows: SAVISQKPSRDICQRGTSLTIQCQVDSQVTMMFWYRQQPGQSLTLIATANQGSEATYESGFVIDKFPISRPNLTFSTLTVSNMSPEDSSIYLCSVGHSGNTIYFGEGSWLTVV.